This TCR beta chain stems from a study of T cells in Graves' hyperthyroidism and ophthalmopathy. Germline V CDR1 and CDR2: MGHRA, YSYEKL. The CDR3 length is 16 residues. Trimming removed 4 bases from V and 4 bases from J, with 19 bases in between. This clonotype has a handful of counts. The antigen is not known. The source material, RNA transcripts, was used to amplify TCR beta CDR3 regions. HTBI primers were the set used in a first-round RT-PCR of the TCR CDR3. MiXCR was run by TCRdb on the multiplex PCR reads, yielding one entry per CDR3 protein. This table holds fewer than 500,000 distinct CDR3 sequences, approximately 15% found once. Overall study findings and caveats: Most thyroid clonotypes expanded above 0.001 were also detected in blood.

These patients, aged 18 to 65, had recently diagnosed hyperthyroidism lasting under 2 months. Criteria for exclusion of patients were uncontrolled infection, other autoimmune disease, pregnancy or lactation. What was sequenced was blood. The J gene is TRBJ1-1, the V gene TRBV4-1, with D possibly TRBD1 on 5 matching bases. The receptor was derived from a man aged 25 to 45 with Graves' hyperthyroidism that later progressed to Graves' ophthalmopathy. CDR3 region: CASSLQGEPLGTEAFF. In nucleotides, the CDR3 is TGCGCCAGCAGCCTACAAGGGGAACCCTTGGGCACTGAAGCTTTCTTT.